These T cell receptor beta chains were read from a single sample in a study of cytomegalovirus exposure and HLA in healthy donors. The table came from immunoSEQ multiplex PCR; TCRdb's copy has only in-frame clones and leaves some out. The sample has tens of thousands of clones, around 8% seen once. The sample taken for sequencing was PBMCs. The receptors come from a man aged 45-60 years in good health and CMV-seronegative. Both conserved end residues are part of each CDR3. The D gene is left open where the match is weak. Only some rows state a clone size, as once, few, many or a class for expanded clones.

CASSLEGQAYEQYF,TGTGCCAGCAGTTTAGAGGGACAGGCCTACGAGCAGTACTTC,TRBD1,TRBJ2-7,TRBV27,few
CASSPVGTRSSYNEQFF,TGTGCCAGCAGCCCAGTGGGGACTAGAAGCTCCTACAATGAGCAGTTCTTC,TRBD2,TRBJ2-1,TRBV14,-
CASSYTSGRASGEQYF,TGTGCCAGCAGCTATACTAGCGGGAGGGCTTCTGGCGAGCAGTACTTC,TRBD2,TRBJ2-7,TRBV27,-
CASASKAGGNYGYTF,TGTGCCAGCGCCTCAAAGGCAGGGGGTAACTATGGCTACACCTTC,TRBD1,TRBJ1-2,TRBV28,few
CASSLGEAGNTIYF,TGTGCCAGCAGCCTTGGGGAGGCTGGAAACACCATATATTTT,-,TRBJ1-3,TRBV9,few
CASSLMGGRTEAFF,TGTGCCAGCAGCTTAATGGGGGGGCGCACTGAAGCTTTCTTT,-,TRBJ1-1,TRBV11-1,few
CASSLVSGGYYEQYF,TGCGCCAGCAGCTTGGTTAGCGGGGGGTACTACGAGCAGTACTTC,TRBD2,TRBJ2-7,TRBV5-1,few
CASSLDGTSYQPQHF,TGCGCCAGCAGCTTGGACGGGACATCTTATCAGCCCCAGCATTTT,-,TRBJ1-5,TRBV5-1,few
CATAGGTATNEKLFF,TGTGCCACCGCGGGGGGAACTGCAACTAATGAAAAACTGTTTTTT,-,TRBJ1-4,TRBV19,-
CATSRSRTSGKDGELFF,TGTGCCACCAGCAGATCTCGGACTAGCGGGAAGGACGGGGAGCTGTTTTTT,TRBD2,TRBJ2-2,TRBV15,-
CASGTGYEQYF,TGCGCCAGCGGGACAGGGTACGAGCAGTACTTC,TRBD1,TRBJ2-7,TRBV5-1,few
CASSRNRGYNEQFF,TGTGCCAGCAGCCGAAATAGGGGCTACAATGAGCAGTTCTTC,-,TRBJ2-1,TRBV7-2,-
CASSAGQQANTGELFF,TGTGCCAGCAGCGCCGGACAACAGGCGAACACCGGGGAGCTGTTTTTT,-,TRBJ2-2,TRBV7-6,-
CASSGGGQSYEQYF,TGTGCCAGCAGCGGGGGGGGGCAATCCTACGAGCAGTACTTC,-,TRBJ2-7,TRBV7-9,-
CASSPLAGVPDEQFF,TGTGCCAGCTCACCTCTAGCGGGAGTGCCCGATGAGCAGTTCTTC,TRBD2,TRBJ2-1,TRBV18,few
CASSLGASFYGYTF,TGTGCCAGCAGTTTAGGGGCCAGCTTCTATGGCTACACCTTC,-,TRBJ1-2,TRBV28,-
CASSPGLGVGETQYF,TGTGCCAGCAGCCCGGGACTAGGGGTGGGGGAGACCCAGTACTTC,TRBD2,TRBJ2-5,TRBV28,few
CASSAGTGSGNEKLFF,TGTGCCAGCAGCGCGGGGACAGGGTCGGGTAATGAAAAACTGTTTTTT,TRBD1,TRBJ1-4,TRBV9,few
CATKMSRGGAQETQYF,TGTGCCACCAAAATGTCGAGGGGGGGCGCCCAAGAGACCCAGTACTTC,-,TRBJ2-5,TRBV15,-
CASSAHPGQGSGANVLTF,TGTGCCAGCAGCGCCCACCCGGGACAGGGTTCTGGGGCCAACGTCCTGACTTTC,TRBD1,TRBJ2-6,TRBV9,-
CASSPPGERTEAFF,TGCGCCAGCAGCCCACCCGGGGAAAGGACTGAAGCTTTCTTT,-,TRBJ1-1,TRBV4-3,-
CASSSRLAGGRGTDTQYF,TGTGCCAGCAGCAGCCGATTAGCGGGGGGCCGGGGCACAGATACGCAGTATTTT,TRBD2,TRBJ2-3,TRBV5-4,-
CASSPRGGTGSKYGYTF,TGTGCCAGCAGCCCACGAGGGGGGACAGGGTCGAAGTATGGCTACACCTTC,TRBD1,TRBJ1-2,TRBV5-4,few
CAIRQGQGATEAFF,TGTGCCATCAGACAGGGTCAAGGTGCGACTGAAGCTTTCTTT,-,TRBJ1-1,TRBV10-3,-
CASTRDRAPDTQYF,TGTGCCAGCACCCGGGACAGGGCCCCAGATACGCAGTATTTT,TRBD1,TRBJ2-3,TRBV6-1,few
CASSPTPRDEQYF,TGTGCCAGCAGCCCCACCCCTAGAGATGAGCAGTACTTC,-,TRBJ2-7,TRBV9,few
CASSLIQTASYGNTIYF,TGTGCCAGCAGCTTGATTCAGACAGCGTCATATGGAAACACCATATATTTT,-,TRBJ1-3,TRBV5-6,few
CASGRTDTGELFF,TGTGCCAGCGGGAGGACGGACACCGGGGAGCTGTTTTTT,-,TRBJ2-2,TRBV28,few
CASMPSANYNEQFF,TGTGCCAGCATGCCTAGCGCGAACTACAATGAGCAGTTCTTC,-,TRBJ2-1,TRBV6-5,few
CASSWTSGNYNEQFF,TGTGCCAGCAGCTGGACTAGCGGGAACTACAATGAGCAGTTCTTC,TRBD2,TRBJ2-1,TRBV7-2,-
CASSSGRGVTEAFF,TGTGCCAGCAGTTCGGGCAGGGGGGTCACTGAAGCTTTCTTT,TRBD1,TRBJ1-1,TRBV27,few
CAPMFLYSHTEAFF,TGTGCCCCCATGTTTCTTTACAGCCACACTGAAGCTTTCTTT,-,TRBJ1-1,TRBV28,few
CASSLGDRMATNEKLFF,TGTGCCAGCAGCTTAGGGGACAGAATGGCAACTAATGAAAAACTGTTTTTT,TRBD1,TRBJ1-4,TRBV7-9,-
CSDATGGGGYTF,TGCAGCGACGCGACAGGGGGCGGTGGCTACACCTTC,TRBD1,TRBJ1-2,TRBV29-1,few
CASSEAIGQSFSGANVLTF,TGTGCCAGCAGTGAAGCGATTGGACAGTCTTTCTCTGGGGCCAACGTCCTGACTTTC,-,TRBJ2-6,TRBV6-1,few
CASSERLGDEQYF,TGTGCCAGCAGTGAAAGACTAGGCGACGAGCAGTACTTC,-,TRBJ2-7,TRBV6-1,few
CASSPGLAGGLFSYEQYF,TGTGCCAGCAGCCCCGGACTAGCGGGGGGACTGTTCTCCTACGAGCAGTACTTC,TRBD2,TRBJ2-7,TRBV5-6,few
CASSESLYSGELFF,TGTGCCAGCAGTGAATCGCTCTACTCGGGGGAGCTGTTTTTT,-,TRBJ2-2,TRBV25-1,few
CASSPTGGSGYTF,TGTGCCAGCAGCCCGACAGGGGGAAGTGGCTACACCTTC,TRBD1,TRBJ1-2,TRBV7-9,-
CASKKRTGDEKLFF,TGTGCCAGCAAAAAAAGGACAGGGGATGAAAAACTGTTTTTT,TRBD1,TRBJ1-4,TRBV28,few
CASSLEGQPFEAFF,TGTGCCAGCAGCTTAGAGGGACAGCCATTTGAAGCTTTCTTT,TRBD1,TRBJ1-1,TRBV7-8,few
CASSIGQNYEQYF,TGTGCCAGTAGTATAGGGCAGAACTACGAGCAGTACTTC,-,TRBJ2-7,TRBV19,few